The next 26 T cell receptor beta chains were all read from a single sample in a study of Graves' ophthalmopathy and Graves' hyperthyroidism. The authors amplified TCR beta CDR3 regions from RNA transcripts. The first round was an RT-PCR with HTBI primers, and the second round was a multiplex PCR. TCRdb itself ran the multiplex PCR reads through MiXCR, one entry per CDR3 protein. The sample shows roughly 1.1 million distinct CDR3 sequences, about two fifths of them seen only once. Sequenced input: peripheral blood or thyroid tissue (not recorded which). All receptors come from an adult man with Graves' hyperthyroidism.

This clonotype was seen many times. CDR3 in amino acids: CSVDDAGMAAQYF. As DNA, the CDR3 is TGCAGCGTTGACGACGCGGGGATGGCGGCCCAGTACTTC. V is TRBV29-1 and J is TRBJ2-5; a weak D match, TRBD2 (6 bases). Germline V CDR1 and CDR2: SQVTM, ANQGSEA. Trimming shortened V by 3 bases and J by 9 bases, and 17 bases separated the two germline ends. The length of the CDR3 is 13 residues. Variable domain in full (rest from reference TRBV29-1 and TRBJ2-5): SAVISQKPSRDICQRGTSLTIQCQVDSQVTMMFWYRQQPGQSLTLIATANQGSEATYESGFVIDKFPISRPNLTFSTLTVSNMSPEDSSIYLCSVDDAGMAAQYFGPGTRLLVL.

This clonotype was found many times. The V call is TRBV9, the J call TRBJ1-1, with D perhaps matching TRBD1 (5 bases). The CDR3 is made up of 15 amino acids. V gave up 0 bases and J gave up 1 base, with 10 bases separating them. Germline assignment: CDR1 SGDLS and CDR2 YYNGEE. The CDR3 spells CASSVVSRANTEAFF. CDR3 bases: TGTGCCAGCAGCGTAGTGAGCAGGGCGAACACTGAAGCTTTCTTT.

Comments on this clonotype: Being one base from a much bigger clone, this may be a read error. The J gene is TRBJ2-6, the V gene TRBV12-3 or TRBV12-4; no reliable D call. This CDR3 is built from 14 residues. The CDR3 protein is CASAGASEANVLTF. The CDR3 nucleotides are TGTGCCAGCGCCGGAGCGTCTGAGGCCAACGTCCTGACTTTC.

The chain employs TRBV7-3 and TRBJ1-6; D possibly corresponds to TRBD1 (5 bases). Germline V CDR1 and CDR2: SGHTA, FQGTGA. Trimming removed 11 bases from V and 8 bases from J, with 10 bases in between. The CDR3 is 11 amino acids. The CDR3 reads CAYQGYSPLHF. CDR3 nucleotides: TGTGCCTACCAGGGATATTCACCCCTCCACTTT.

The CDR3 bases are TGTGCCAGCAGTTACACCCCCGGGAGGAAGGAGACCCAGTACTTC. It codes for CASSYTPGRKETQYF. This sequence joins TRBV6-2 or TRBV6-3 and TRBJ2-5, with 7 bases identical to TRBD2. In germline, CDR1 is MNHEY, CDR2 SVGEGT. Losses at the gene ends were 2 bases for V and 5 bases for J; bases not matched to a gene: 8. CDR3 length: 15 residues.

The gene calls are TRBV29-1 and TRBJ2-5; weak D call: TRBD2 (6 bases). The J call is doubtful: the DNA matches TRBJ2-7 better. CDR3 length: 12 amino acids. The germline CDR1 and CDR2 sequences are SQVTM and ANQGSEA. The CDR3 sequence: CSVGRRGYEQYF. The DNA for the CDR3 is TGCAGCGTTGGAAGGAGGGGCTACGAGCAGTACTTC.

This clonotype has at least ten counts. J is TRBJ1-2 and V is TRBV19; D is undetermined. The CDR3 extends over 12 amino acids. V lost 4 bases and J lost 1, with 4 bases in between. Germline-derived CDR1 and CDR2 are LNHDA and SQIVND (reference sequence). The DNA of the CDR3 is TGTGCCAGTAGTAGGATTAACTATGGCTACACCTTC. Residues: CASSRINYGYTF.

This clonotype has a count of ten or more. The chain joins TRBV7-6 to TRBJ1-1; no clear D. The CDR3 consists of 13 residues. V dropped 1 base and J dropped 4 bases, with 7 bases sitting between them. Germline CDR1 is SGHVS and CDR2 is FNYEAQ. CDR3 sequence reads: CASSLDRLTEAFF. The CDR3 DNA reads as TGTGCCAGCAGCTTAGACCGGCTCACTGAAGCTTTCTTT.

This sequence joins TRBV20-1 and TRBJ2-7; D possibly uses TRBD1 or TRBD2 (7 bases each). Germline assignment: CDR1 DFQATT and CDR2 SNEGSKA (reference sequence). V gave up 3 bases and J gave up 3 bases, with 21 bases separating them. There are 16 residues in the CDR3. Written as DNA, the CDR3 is TGCAGTGCTAGTGAGGGGGCTAGCGGAATTCTCTACGAGCAGTACTTC. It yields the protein CSASEGASGILYEQYF.

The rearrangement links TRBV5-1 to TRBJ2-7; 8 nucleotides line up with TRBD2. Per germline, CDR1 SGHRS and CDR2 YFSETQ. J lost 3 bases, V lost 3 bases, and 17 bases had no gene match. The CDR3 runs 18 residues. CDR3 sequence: CASSSTGLASLIHYEQYF. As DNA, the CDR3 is TGCGCCAGCAGCTCGACCGGACTAGCCTCACTTATACACTACGAGCAGTACTTC.

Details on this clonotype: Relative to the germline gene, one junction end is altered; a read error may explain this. CDR3 bases: TGTGCCAGCAGCCTAGCTCAGACAGGGGGAAACACCATATATTTT. Translated, it gives CASSLAQTGGNTIYF. The chain uses TRBV7-9 and TRBJ1-3; 7 bases fit TRBD1. Germline V gene sequence: CDR1 SEHNR, CDR2 FQNEAQ (reference sequence). The CDR3 runs 15 residues.

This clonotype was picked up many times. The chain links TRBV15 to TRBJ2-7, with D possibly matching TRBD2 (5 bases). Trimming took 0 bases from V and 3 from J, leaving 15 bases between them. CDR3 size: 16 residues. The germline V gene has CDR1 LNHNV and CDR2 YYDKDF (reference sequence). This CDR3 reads CATSRDRVTGSYEQYF. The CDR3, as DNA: TGTGCCACCAGCAGAGATAGAGTAACGGGAAGCTACGAGCAGTACTTC.

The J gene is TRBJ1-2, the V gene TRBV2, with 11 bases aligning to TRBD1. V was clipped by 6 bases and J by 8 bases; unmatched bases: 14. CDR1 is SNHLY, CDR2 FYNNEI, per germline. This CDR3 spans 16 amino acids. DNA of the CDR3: TGTGCCAGCAGGGCAAGGACAGGGGGCGCGTTCGAGGGCTACACCTTC. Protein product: CASRARTGGAFEGYTF.

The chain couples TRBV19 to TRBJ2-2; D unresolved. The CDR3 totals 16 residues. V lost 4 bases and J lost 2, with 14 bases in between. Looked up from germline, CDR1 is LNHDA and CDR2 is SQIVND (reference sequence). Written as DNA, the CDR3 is TGTGCCAGTAGTACCCCGCGCGAAAGCAACACCGGGGAGCTGTTTTTT. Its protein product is CASSTPRESNTGELFF.

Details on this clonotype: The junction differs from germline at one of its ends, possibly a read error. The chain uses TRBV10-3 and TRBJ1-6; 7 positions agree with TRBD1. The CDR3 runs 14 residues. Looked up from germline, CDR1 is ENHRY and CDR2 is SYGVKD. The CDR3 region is CASSNSGGYSPLHF. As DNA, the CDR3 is TGTGCCAGCAGTAACTCAGGGGGTTATTCACCCCTCCACTTT.

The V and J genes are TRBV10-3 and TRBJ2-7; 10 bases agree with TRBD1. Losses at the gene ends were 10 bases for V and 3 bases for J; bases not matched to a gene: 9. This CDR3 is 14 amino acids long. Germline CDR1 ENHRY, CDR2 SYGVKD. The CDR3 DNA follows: TGTGCCACCTCTAGACAGGGGGCGTTCTACGAGCAGTACTTC. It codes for CATSRQGAFYEQYF.

The CDR3 reads CASSTTTGESTEAFF. The CDR3 DNA is TGTGCCAGTAGTACCACTACAGGGGAGAGCACTGAAGCTTTCTTT. V usage is TRBV19 and J usage is TRBJ1-1, with 7 nucleotides matching TRBD1. CDR1 LNHDA and CDR2 SQIVND come from the germline V gene (reference sequence). This CDR3 comprises 15 residues. The junction had 9 bases not matched to a gene; V was cut back by 4 bases and J by 4 bases. Full variable domain (rest looked up from reference TRBV19 and TRBJ1-1): DGGITQSPKYLFRKEGQNVTLSCEQNLNHDAMYWYRQDPGQGLRLIYYSQIVNDFQKGDIAEGYSVSREKKESFPLTVTSAQKNPTAFYLCASSTTTGESTEAFFGQGTRLTVV.

CDR3 amino acids: CASRPGGAGEQYF. CDR3 DNA: TGTGCCAGCAGACCGGGGGGCGCGGGGGAGCAGTACTTC. V is TRBV7-9 and J is TRBJ2-7, with D tentatively TRBD2 (7 bases). Trimming shortened V by 6 bases and J by 7 bases, and 16 bases separated the two germline ends. This CDR3 comprises 13 residues. The germline V gene has CDR1 SEHNR and CDR2 FQNEAQ (reference sequence). Together with reference TRBV7-9 and TRBJ2-7, the CDR3 gives the full variable domain: DTGVSQNPRHKITKRGQNVTFRCDPISEHNRLYWYRQTLGQGPEFLTYFQNEAQLEKSRLLSDRFSAERPKGSFSTLEIQRTEQGDSAMYLCASRPGGAGEQYFGPGTRLTVT.

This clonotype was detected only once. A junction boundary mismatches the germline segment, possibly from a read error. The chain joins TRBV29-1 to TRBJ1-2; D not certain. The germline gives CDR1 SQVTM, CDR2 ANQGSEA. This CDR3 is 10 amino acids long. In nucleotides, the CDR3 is TGCAGCGTTGATAACTATGGCCACACCTTC. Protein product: CSVDNYGHTF. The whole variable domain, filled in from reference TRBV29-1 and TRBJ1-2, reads SAVISQKPSRDICQRGTSLTIQCQVDSQVTMMFWYRQQPGQSLTLIATANQGSEATYESGFVIDKFPISRPNLTFSTLTVSNMSPEDSSIYLCSVDNYGHTFGSGTRLTVV.

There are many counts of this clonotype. The CDR3 loop reads CASSLRDRANTGELFF. CDR3 nucleotides: TGTGCCAGCAGCTTAAGGGACAGGGCGAACACCGGGGAGCTGTTTTTT. The chain recombines TRBV7-9 with TRBJ2-2; 9 bases are a match to TRBD1. Germline lookup yields CDR1 SEHNR and CDR2 FQNEAQ (reference sequence). The CDR3 spans 16 residues. With 2 bases clipped from V and 0 bases from J, the junction kept 1 base outside the gene matches. Filled out from reference TRBV7-9 and TRBJ2-2, the complete variable domain reads DTGVSQNPRHKITKRGQNVTFRCDPISEHNRLYWYRQTLGQGPEFLTYFQNEAQLEKSRLLSDRFSAERPKGSFSTLEIQRTEQGDSAMYLCASSLRDRANTGELFFGEGSRLTVL.

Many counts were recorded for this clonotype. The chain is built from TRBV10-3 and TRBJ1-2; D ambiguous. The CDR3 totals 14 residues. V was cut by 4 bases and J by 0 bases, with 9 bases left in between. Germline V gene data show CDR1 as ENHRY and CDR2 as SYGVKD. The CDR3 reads CAISVTGANYGYTF. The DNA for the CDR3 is TGTGCCATCAGTGTGACCGGGGCTAACTATGGCTACACCTTC.

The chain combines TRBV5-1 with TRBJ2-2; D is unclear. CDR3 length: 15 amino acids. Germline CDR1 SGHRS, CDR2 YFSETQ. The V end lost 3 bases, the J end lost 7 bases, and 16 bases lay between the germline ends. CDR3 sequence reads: CASSYQDLGGGELFF. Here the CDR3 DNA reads TGCGCCAGCAGCTACCAGGACCTGGGTGGCGGGGAGCTGTTTTTT.

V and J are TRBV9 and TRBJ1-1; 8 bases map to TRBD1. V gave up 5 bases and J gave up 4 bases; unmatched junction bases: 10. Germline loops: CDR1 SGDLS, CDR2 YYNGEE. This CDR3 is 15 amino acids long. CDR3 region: CASSDGTGGSTEAFF. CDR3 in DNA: TGTGCCAGCAGTGACGGGACAGGAGGGAGCACTGAAGCTTTCTTT.

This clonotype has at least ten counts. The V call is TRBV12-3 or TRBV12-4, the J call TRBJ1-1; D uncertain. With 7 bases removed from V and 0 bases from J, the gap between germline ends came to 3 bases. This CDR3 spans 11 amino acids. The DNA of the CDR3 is TGTGCCAGCACGATGAACACTGAAGCTTTCTTT. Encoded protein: CASTMNTEAFF.

CDR3 protein: CASRKGQGMKTQYF. CDR3 DNA sequence: TGTGCCAGCAGGAAGGGACAGGGTATGAAGACCCAGTACTTC. The rearrangement links TRBV7-2 to TRBJ2-5; 9 nucleotides align to TRBD1. The length of the CDR3 is 14 residues. The V gene end was trimmed by 6 bases and the J gene end by 6 bases; junction bases not matched to a gene: 8. Germline assignment: CDR1 SGHTA and CDR2 FQGNSA.

The CDR3 region has the DNA TGTGCCAGCGGAGAGGGGGGGCGCGAAAAACTGTTTTTT. Translation: CASGEGGREKLFF. This chain uses TRBV6-5 with TRBJ1-4; a weak D match, TRBD1 (6 bases). The CDR3 consists of 13 residues. Germline assignment: CDR1 MNHEY and CDR2 SVGAGI. The V end was cut by 8 bases, the J end by 8 bases, with 15 bases between.